This TCR beta chain stems from a study of T-cell reconstitution after alpha-beta-depleted transplantation in children. Study findings and constraints: Certain patients had high TCRbeta diversity at day 60, and it came from recipient T cells and thymic progenitors that survived. T-cell counts and diversity were attributed mostly to newly produced T cells one year after transplant. About two months after transplant, alpha-beta T cells reportedly came from several hundred expanded graft clones.

Unique molecular identifiers were incorporated into the prepared TCRbeta library. One entry per CDR3 protein results from TCRdb running MiXCR on the PCR reads. This sample yields hundreds of thousands of distinct CDR3 sequences, of which over 10% are seen a single time; 0.65% to 0.9% belongs to the top ten. Regarding this clonotype: Antigen unknown.

The CDR3 has 15 amino acids. The V and J ends lost 6 bases and 9 bases, in that order; junction bases with no gene match: 7. This chain links TRBV12-3 or TRBV12-4 with TRBJ2-1, with 14 bases lining up with TRBD2. The receptor was derived from a girl aged 2 to 9 with congenital amegakaryocytic thrombocytopenia, due to receive a stem cell transplant. The sample was PBMCs, taken before TCRalphabeta/CD19-depleted stem cell transplant. The CDR3 nucleotides are TGTGCCAGCAGCGGGACTAGCGGGAGTAGGGGTGAGCAGTTCTTC. As protein: CASSGTSGSRGEQFF.